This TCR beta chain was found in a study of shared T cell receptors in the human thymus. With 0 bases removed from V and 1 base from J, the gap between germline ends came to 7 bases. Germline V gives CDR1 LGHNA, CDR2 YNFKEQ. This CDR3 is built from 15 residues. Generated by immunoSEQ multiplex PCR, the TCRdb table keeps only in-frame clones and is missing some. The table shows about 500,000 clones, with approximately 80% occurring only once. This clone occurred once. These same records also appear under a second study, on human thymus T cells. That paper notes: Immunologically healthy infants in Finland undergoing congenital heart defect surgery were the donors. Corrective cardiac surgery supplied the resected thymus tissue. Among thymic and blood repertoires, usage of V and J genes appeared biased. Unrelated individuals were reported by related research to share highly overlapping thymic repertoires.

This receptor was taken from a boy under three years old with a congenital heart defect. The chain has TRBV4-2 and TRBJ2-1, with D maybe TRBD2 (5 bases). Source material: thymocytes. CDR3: CASSQDTRSYNEQFF. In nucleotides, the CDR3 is TGTGCCAGCAGCCAAGATACTAGATCCTACAATGAGCAGTTCTTC.